This entry concerns a single T cell receptor beta chain. The entry originates in a study of T cells in Graves' hyperthyroidism and ophthalmopathy. Overall study: Pretreatment peripheral blood was obtained at initial diagnosis.

Patients aged 18 to 65 had newly diagnosed hyperthyroidism lasting under 2 months. The CDR3 length is 15 residues. From germline, CDR1 is SGHTA and CDR2 FQGNSA. Trimming left V 2 bases short and J 7 bases short, with 14 bases between. Researchers amplified the TCR beta CDR3 regions from RNA transcripts. HTBI primers were employed in a first-round RT-PCR of the TCR CDR3. Using its own MiXCR run on the multiplex PCR reads, TCRdb lists one record per CDR3 protein. This table holds about 320,000 distinct CDR3 sequences, 15% to 20% found once. The V call is TRBV7-2, the J call TRBJ2-2, with TRBD1 as a possible D gene (6 bases). The specimen was blood. The clonotype originates from a man aged 25 to 45 with Graves' hyperthyroidism. The CDR3 reads CASSLSGRGGGELFF. The CDR3 DNA sequence: TGTGCCAGCAGCTTATCAGGGCGAGGGGGCGGGGAGCTGTTTTTT.